Below are 23 T cell receptor beta chains sequenced from a single sample in a study of post-analysis software for immune sequencing data. Sequencing libraries made from TCR beta cDNA carried unique molecular identifiers. TCRdb re-analysed the PCR reads in MiXCR, keeping a single row per CDR3 protein. Of roughly 600,000 distinct CDR3 sequences listed, around 40% are singletons. Antigen specificity for these receptors is unknown. Whole-study results and caveats: Patients carried five TRBV segments more frequently than controls did, and TRBV5-6, TRBV5-1 and TRBV20-1 were among them.

Sequencing was done on a sample of blood. The origin of the receptors is a girl aged 10 to 17 with multiple sclerosis.

The rearrangement links TRBV5-1 to TRBJ2-3, with D possibly TRBD1 on 5 matching bases. Trimming left V 2 bases short and J 3 bases short, with 10 bases between. Looked up from germline, CDR1 is SGHRS and CDR2 is YFSETQ. This CDR3 spans 14 amino acids. The CDR3 nucleotides read TGCGCCAGCAGCTTCAAGGGGCGGACAGATACGCAGTATTTT. As protein: CASSFKGRTDTQYF.

This clonotype was observed once. This chain uses TRBV10-3 with TRBJ1-2; tentatively, D is TRBD1 (6 bases). This CDR3 has 18 residues. From germline, CDR1 is ENHRY and CDR2 SYGVKD. Trimming stripped 9 bases from V and 6 bases from J, with 32 bases between. The CDR3 sequence: CAIGGRFRGGGVTDGYTF. CDR3 DNA sequence: TGTGCCATTGGCGGACGATTCAGGGGTGGTGGGGTCACGGATGGCTACACCTTC.

This clonotype was seen more than once but under ten times. The chain joins TRBV5-1 to TRBJ2-5, with 9 bases that match TRBD1. The end of the DNA is better explained by TRBJ2-7, so the J call may be wrong. This CDR3 has 13 residues. CDR1 and CDR2 from the germline V gene are SGHRS and YFSETQ. The CDR3 DNA is TGCGCCAGCAAGCGGGACAGGGAATACGAGCAGTACTTC. This codes for CASKRDREYEQYF.

The table lists this clonotype with a few counts. The chain employs TRBV10-3 and TRBJ1-2; D is uncertain. V lost 4 bases and J lost 0, with 6 bases in between. This CDR3 region has 13 residues. CDR1 and CDR2 (germline): ENHRY, SYGVKD. The CDR3, as DNA: TGTGCCATCAGTGCTGGAGCTAACTATGGCTACACCTTC. This encodes CAISAGANYGYTF.

V is TRBV6-6 and J is TRBJ1-1; D gene uncertain. V dropped 2 bases and J dropped 10 bases, with 17 bases sitting between them. This CDR3 has 14 amino acids. CDR1 MNHNY and CDR2 SVGAGI come from the germline V gene (reference sequence). CDR3 sequence reads: CASSYGVASSGAFF. The CDR3 nucleotides read TGTGCCAGCAGTTACGGGGTGGCATCTTCGGGAGCTTTCTTT.

J is TRBJ2-7 and V is TRBV2, with D perhaps TRBD1 (6 bases). The CDR3 contains 14 residues. Trimming took off 6 bases at V and 3 bases at J, with 15 bases between the two ends. Per the germline V gene, CDR1 is SNHLY and CDR2 is FYNNEI. The CDR3 region has the DNA TGTGCCAGCAGCCCAGGGGAGAACTTCTACGAGCAGTACTTC. The encoded protein is CASSPGENFYEQYF.

The genes are TRBV12-3 or TRBV12-4 and TRBJ1-5, with D possibly being TRBD1 (5 bases). This CDR3 region has 19 residues. V was cut by 7 bases and J by 0 bases, with 25 bases left in between. The CDR3 loop is CASTIKAMRGGSSNQPQHF. In nucleotides, the CDR3 is TGTGCCAGCACTATAAAGGCCATGAGGGGAGGAAGTAGCAATCAGCCCCAGCATTTT.

The chain uses TRBV5-1 and TRBJ2-4; 12 bases fit TRBD1. V was clipped by 4 bases and J by 5 bases; unmatched bases: 10. Germline CDR1 and CDR2: SGHRS and YFSETQ. There are 17 residues in the CDR3. The CDR3 loop reads CASSARDRGRPQNIQYF. The CDR3 DNA reads as TGCGCCAGCAGCGCCCGGGACAGGGGGCGCCCTCAAAACATTCAGTACTTC.

This clonotype is a singleton in its sample. The chain is built from TRBV6-6 and TRBJ1-2; D is unresolved. The ends were cut back, 8 bases at V and 4 bases at J, with 11 bases in the middle. Germline V gene sequence: CDR1 MNHNY, CDR2 SVGAGI (reference sequence). CDR3 length: 12 residues. CDR3 in DNA: TGTGCCAGCTGGGCCGGGCTCTATGGCTACACCTTC. Amino acids: CASWAGLYGYTF.

The genes are TRBV5-1 and TRBJ1-4, with TRBD1 matching 8 bases. V was clipped by 4 bases and J by 3 bases; unmatched bases: 5. The CDR3 totals 15 residues. Germline loops: CDR1 SGHRS, CDR2 YFSETQ. DNA for the CDR3: TGCGCCAGCAGCCCCGGGACAGGATCTAATGAAAAACTGTTTTTT. Translation: CASSPGTGSNEKLFF.

This clonotype was picked up a small number of times. This sequence joins TRBV3-1 and TRBJ1-4; 7 bases map to TRBD1. This CDR3 has 17 residues. Germline CDR1 and CDR2: LGHDT and YNNKEL (reference sequence). V lost 4 bases to trimming and J lost 10 bases; unmatched junction nucleotides: 18. The CDR3 nucleotides read TGTGCCAGCAGCCTCCAAATGTACCAGGACAGGACAGGAAAACTGTTTTTT. Encoded protein: CASSLQMYQDRTGKLFF.

The chain employs TRBV5-1 and TRBJ2-5, with TRBD2 as a possible D gene (7 bases). CDR1 is SGHRS, CDR2 YFSETQ, per germline. This CDR3 is built from 17 residues. The V gene lost 0 bases and the J gene lost 1 base, with 16 bases spanning the gap. For the CDR3, the DNA is TGCGCCAGCAGCTTGGGGTCTACGGGGGGCCTCCAAGAGACCCAGTACTTC. Translation gives CASSLGSTGGLQETQYF.

As to this clonotype: The likely explanation is a read error, given a far larger clone one base away. The V and J genes are TRBV7-2 and TRBJ2-4; D ambiguous. The DNA end lines up better with TRBJ2-7; the J call may be wrong. Germline CDR1 and CDR2: SGHTA and FQGNSA. CDR3 length: 11 residues. CDR3 coding DNA: TGTGCCAGCAGCCTCAACTGCGAGCAGTACTTC. It yields the protein CASSLNCEQYF.

The chain joins TRBV12-3 or TRBV12-4 to TRBJ2-1, with D perhaps TRBD2 (7 bases). This CDR3 spans 16 amino acids. Trimming took off 3 bases at V and 2 bases at J, with 14 bases between the two ends. The CDR3 region is CASSFGRGATYNEQFF. CDR3 DNA sequence: TGTGCCAGCAGTTTCGGTCGGGGGGCCACCTACAATGAGCAGTTCTTC.

The V call is TRBV12-3 or TRBV12-4, the J call TRBJ2-1; D is unclear. The CDR3 spans 11 residues. V was clipped by 8 bases and J by 15 bases, with 17 bases between them. The CDR3 nucleotides are TGTGCCAGCGTCTTAGGTTCGTCCGGGTTCTTC. Translating gives CASVLGSSGFF.

J is TRBJ2-1 and V is TRBV5-5, with 9 bases that match TRBD1. The CDR3 extends over 15 amino acids. Germline V gene data show CDR1 as SGHKS and CDR2 as YYEKEE (reference sequence). The ends lost 5 bases at V and 5 bases at J; junction bases unmatched: 8. The CDR3 here is CASSTGTGMNNEQFF. DNA for the CDR3: TGTGCCAGCAGTACCGGGACAGGGATGAACAATGAGCAGTTCTTC.

The J gene is TRBJ2-1, the V gene TRBV12-3 or TRBV12-4; D remains unclear. V gave up 3 bases and J gave up 7 bases, with 10 bases separating them. CDR3 length equals 13 residues. CDR3 protein: CASSFLGRNEQFF. The DNA of the CDR3 is TGTGCCAGCAGTTTTTTGGGCAGGAATGAGCAGTTCTTC.

This chain uses TRBV3-1 with TRBJ2-4; D possibly matches TRBD1 or TRBD2 (5 bases each). V was trimmed by 0 bases and J by 0 bases, leaving 15 bases between them. The CDR3 sequence is 18 residues long. CDR1 is LGHDT and CDR2 is YNNKEL in the germline V gene (reference sequence). The CDR3: CASSQDPAARGAKNIQYF. The CDR3 DNA follows: TGTGCCAGCAGCCAAGATCCGGCGGCGAGGGGAGCCAAAAACATTCAGTACTTC.

The CDR3 DNA reads as TGCAGCGTTGAAAGGTCATCGAACGGAAAACTGTTTTTT. It specifies CSVERSSNGKLFF. The V and J genes are TRBV29-1 and TRBJ1-4; D uncertain. V was cut by 2 bases and J by 10 bases, with 14 bases left in between. Germline V gene sequence: CDR1 SQVTM, CDR2 ANQGSEA. This CDR3 is built from 13 residues.

The gene calls are TRBV27 and TRBJ2-3; unclear D gene. V was trimmed by 5 bases and J by 6 bases, leaving 12 bases between them. This CDR3 is 13 amino acids long. CDR1 MNHEY and CDR2 SMNVEV come from the germline V gene (reference sequence). CDR3 sequence: CASSHARGDTQYF. CDR3 coding DNA: TGTGCCAGCAGTCACGCTAGAGGCGATACGCAGTATTTT.

The V and J genes are TRBV12-3 or TRBV12-4 and TRBJ1-2; maybe TRBD1 (6 bases). The CDR3 has 15 residues. Trimming removed 5 bases from V and 7 bases from J, with 20 bases in between. CDR3 coding DNA: TGTGCCAGCAGTCTCCGACAGGCCTGGGGGAGTGGCTACACCTTC. Its translation: CASSLRQAWGSGYTF.

This clonotype has a handful of counts. The chain uses TRBV10-3 and TRBJ2-5; the D is unclear. The V end lost 6 bases, the J end lost 1 base, and 15 bases lay between the germline ends. CDR3 length equals 15 residues. Germline V gene data show CDR1 as ENHRY and CDR2 as SYGVKD. The CDR3 is CAIRTDATLQETQYF. CDR3 bases: TGTGCCATCAGGACGGACGCTACTCTCCAAGAGACCCAGTACTTC.

This clonotype was seen a few times. This chain uses TRBV12-3 or TRBV12-4 with TRBJ2-5, with TRBD2 matching 9 bases. Unmatched junction bases numbered 9, after V lost 6 bases and J lost 1 base. This CDR3 contains 16 residues. The CDR3 reads CASSAYSGSSQETQYF. CDR3 coding DNA: TGTGCCAGCAGCGCCTATAGCGGGAGTAGCCAAGAGACCCAGTACTTC.